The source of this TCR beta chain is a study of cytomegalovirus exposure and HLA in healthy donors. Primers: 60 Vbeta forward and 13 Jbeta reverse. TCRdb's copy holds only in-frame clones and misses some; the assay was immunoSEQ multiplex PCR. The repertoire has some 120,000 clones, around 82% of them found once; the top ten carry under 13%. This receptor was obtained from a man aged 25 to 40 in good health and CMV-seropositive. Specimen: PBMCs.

The CDR3 DNA sequence: TGCGCCAGCAGCCCCGCCGTGGGAGGGCCAGAGACCCAGTACTTC. As protein: CASSPAVGGPETQYF. The genes are TRBV5-1 and TRBJ2-5; TRBD2 matches at 7 bases. CDR1 is SGHRS, CDR2 YFSETQ, per germline. Trimming took 4 bases from V and 4 from J; bases not matched to a gene: 10. CDR3 length: 15 amino acids. Full variable domain (rest looked up from reference TRBV5-1 and TRBJ2-5): KAGVTQTPRYLIKTRGQQVTLSCSPISGHRSVSWYQQTPGQGLQFLFEYFSETQRNKGNFPGRFSGRQFSNSRSEMNVSTLELGDSALYLCASSPAVGGPETQYFGPGTRLLVL.